The sample holds a few counts of the clone carrying this TCR beta chain. The sample comes from a study of blood T cells in healthy people across ages. The CDR3 is 13 residues long. V was pared by 7 bases and J by 3 bases, with 5 bases of the junction left unmatched. It was with a sample-barcoded 5' primer and a J-beta primer mix that a second PCR of about 6 to 12 cycles was run. One entry per CDR3 protein, called by TCRdb with MiXCR from the 5' RACE reads. The data contain roughly 1.4 million distinct CDR3 sequences, approximately 60% of them seen just once; the ten biggest clones take up about 6.3%.

The source material was blood. The receptor was isolated from a young man in good health. The chain joins TRBV12-3 or TRBV12-4 to TRBJ2-7; 8 bases map to TRBD2. The CDR3 nucleotides read TGTGCCAGCAAAGGGACTAGTGGCTACGAGCAGTACTTC. Translated, it gives CASKGTSGYEQYF.